This T cell receptor (beta chain) was profiled in a study of shared clonotypes between healthy human individuals. On the study more broadly: The study used three CD4 naive, three CD4 memory, two CD8 naive and one CD8 memory plate per donor. Notes on the study in general: It was observed that 5% to 6% of naive CD4 clonotypes were shared across a few donors.

As regards this clone: Its antigen is currently unknown.

V trimming: 9 bases; J trimming: 1 base; junction bases outside the gene matches: 7. CDR3 size: 15 residues. Germline assignment: CDR1 LNHDA and CDR2 SQIVND (reference sequence). Profiling relied on immunoSEQ multiplex PCR, and the TCRdb table lists in-frame clones only, not all of them. The sample gives 300,000 to 400,000 clones, roughly 80% of which show up once; under 11% is in the top ten. The source is a man in his thirties or forties in good health. The sample comprised memory CD4+ T cells sorted from blood. Documented subset: CD45RA-negative fraction. The chain employs TRBV19 and TRBJ1-5; 9 positions match TRBD1. CDR3 coding DNA: TGTGCCAGCCAACGGACAGGGGAGAGCAATCAGCCCCAGCATTTT. The encoded protein is CASQRTGESNQPQHF.